Listed below are T cell receptor beta chains from one sample, sequenced in a study of a mutant IDH1 vaccine in newly diagnosed glioma. The antigens of these receptors remain unknown. Clones were read by immunoSEQ multiplex PCR, and TCRdb kept only the in-frame ones, dropping some. The sample contains 90,000 to 100,000 clones, roughly 90% of which appear only once. The source material was PBMCs, sampled from a glioma patient whose treatment included an IDH1 peptide vaccine. Receptors were obtained from a woman between 45 and 60 years old with glioma. Both conserved end residues are part of each CDR3. A D gene is named only where the DNA matches it firmly. The size of a clone is reported for some rows only, either as once, few or many, or as a class for expanded clones.

j_call,clone_size,d_call,cdr3_length,v_call,cdr3_nt,cdr3_aa
TRBJ2-7,-,TRBD2,15,TRBV19,TGTGCCAGTAGTATGATGAGAGGAGCGGGACACGAGCAGTACTTC,CASSMMRGAGHEQYF
TRBJ2-3,-,TRBD2,16,TRBV28,TGTGCCACCGGCCCAGAGCGGGGGTCTAGCACAGATACGCAGTATTTT,CATGPERGSSTDTQYF
TRBJ2-5,-,-,14,TRBV18,TGTGCCAGCTCACCACAGCGGTACCAAGAGACCCAGTACTTC,CASSPQRYQETQYF
TRBJ1-1,-,-,15,TRBV5-1,TGCGCCAGCAGCTTGGCTGGGCCAAGGTCCACTGAAGCTTTCTTT,CASSLAGPRSTEAFF
TRBJ2-1,-,-,14,TRBV6-5,TGTGCCAGCAGTTACCACTACCTTAGAAATGAGCAGTTCTTC,CASSYHYLRNEQFF
TRBJ2-3,-,-,13,TRBV4-2,TGTGCCAGCAGCCGGTGGGCGGCAGATACGCAGTATTTT,CASSRWAADTQYF
TRBJ1-2,-,TRBD1,14,TRBV7-9,TGTGCCAGCAGCTTAGTGAACAGGGGAAGTGGCTACACCTTC,CASSLVNRGSGYTF
TRBJ1-1,-,-,14,TRBV28,TGTGCCAGCAGTTTGTCAGGGCCTAACACTGAAGCTTTCTTT,CASSLSGPNTEAFF
TRBJ2-7,-,-,12,TRBV6-5,TGTGCCAGCAGCGAGTGGGGATACGAGCAGTACTTC,CASSEWGYEQYF
TRBJ2-3,-,-,15,TRBV28,TGTGCCAGCAGGGGCTTTGACACGGCCTGGGATACGCAGTATTTT,CASRGFDTAWDTQYF
TRBJ1-2,-,TRBD1,14,TRBV6-6,TGTGCCATCGCAAAGGGACAGGGGATCTATGGCTACACCTTC,CAIAKGQGIYGYTF
TRBJ2-7,-,-,12,TRBV23-1,TGCGCCAGCAGTCTAAAGTCCTACGAGCAGTACTTC,CASSLKSYEQYF
TRBJ2-5,once,TRBD2,15,TRBV27,TGTGCCAGCAGTTTAGCGCTAGCGGGATCCGAGACCCAGTACTTC,CASSLALAGSETQYF
TRBJ2-2,once,-,15,TRBV5-1,TGCGCCAGCAGGATGGGCACTCCGAACACCGGGGAGCTGTTTTTT,CASRMGTPNTGELFF
TRBJ2-7,-,TRBD2,13,TRBV7-8,TGTGCCAGCAGCTTTGGACTAGCGGGCGAGCAGTACTTC,CASSFGLAGEQYF
TRBJ2-7,-,TRBD2,15,TRBV18,TGTGCCAGCTCAGGGGGACTAGCGGAGCGCTACGAGCAGTACTTC,CASSGGLAERYEQYF
TRBJ2-7,-,TRBD2,16,TRBV5-1,TGCGCCAGCAGCCCGCAGACTAGCGTAGAGCATCAGGAGCAGTACTTC,CASSPQTSVEHQEQYF
TRBJ2-1,-,TRBD2,16,TRBV12-5,TGTGCTAGTGGTGCTAGCGGGAGAGGGACCTACAATGAGCAGTTCTTC,CASGASGRGTYNEQFF
TRBJ1-1,-,-,15,TRBV6-5,TGTGCCAGCAGCCGCCGGGAGGGGCGGAACACTGAAGCTTTCTTT,CASSRREGRNTEAFF
TRBJ2-2,-,-,13,TRBV11-2,TGTGCCAGCAGTCCTAGGGGGACCGGGGAGCTGTTTTTT,CASSPRGTGELFF
TRBJ2-5,-,TRBD1,15,TRBV9,TGTGCCAGCAGCTTACGGACAGGGAGGACGGAGACCCAGTACTTC,CASSLRTGRTETQYF
TRBJ2-5,once,-,16,TRBV28,TGTGCCAGCAGTTACCCCCCGGGCGTCCTAGGAGAGACCCAGTACTTC,CASSYPPGVLGETQYF
TRBJ1-6,-,TRBD1,14,TRBV5-6,TGTGCCAGCAGCCTCCCCGGACAGGGATCACCCCTCCACTTT,CASSLPGQGSPLHF
TRBJ2-1,-,-,14,TRBV11-2,TGTGCCAGCAGCTTCCGGGGTACCTACAATGAGCAGTTCTTC,CASSFRGTYNEQFF
TRBJ1-2,few,-,14,TRBV6-5,TGTGCCAGCAGTCCACGACAGGTTGACTATGGCTACACCTTC,CASSPRQVDYGYTF
TRBJ2-1,-,-,13,TRBV28,TGTGCCAGCAGTACGACAGGTTACAATGAGCAGTTCTTC,CASSTTGYNEQFF
TRBJ2-3,-,-,14,TRBV30,TGTGCCTGGAGGGCCCCAGGGGGCACAGATACGCAGTATTTT,CAWRAPGGTDTQYF
TRBJ2-7,-,TRBD1,15,TRBV7-9,TGTGCCAGCAGCAGAGGCCCAACAGGGGGCGGCGAGCAGTACTTC,CASSRGPTGGGEQYF
TRBJ1-5,once,-,17,TRBV19,TGTGCCAGTAGTACCCTTCTTCGGGGTAGAGGCAATCAGCCCCAGCATTTT,CASSTLLRGRGNQPQHF
TRBJ2-7,-,TRBD2,14,TRBV5-4,TGTGCCAGCAGCTTTGAGGCGGGAGGGTACGAGCAGTACTTC,CASSFEAGGYEQYF
TRBJ1-1,few,-,12,TRBV6-1,TGTGCCAGCAGTCCGAGGAACACTGAAGCTTTCTTT,CASSPRNTEAFF
TRBJ1-1,-,-,15,TRBV28,TGTGCCAGCATCATAGGGGGAGAAAAAGGCACTGAAGCTTTCTTT,CASIIGGEKGTEAFF
TRBJ2-1,-,TRBD2,16,TRBV19,TGTGCCAGTAGTATCAGGTACGGGAGGGCTACTAGTGAGCAGTTCTTC,CASSIRYGRATSEQFF
TRBJ1-1,-,-,13,TRBV6-5,TGTGCCAGCAGTTACGTCCCTGCGGCTGAAGCTTTCTTT,CASSYVPAAEAFF
TRBJ1-2,-,-,12,TRBV28,TGTGCCAGCAGTTTACAGGAGCATGGCTACACCTTC,CASSLQEHGYTF
TRBJ2-2,-,TRBD2,14,TRBV5-4,TGTGCCAGAAGCTCTCGGACTAGACACGGGGAGCTGTTTTTT,CARSSRTRHGELFF
TRBJ1-5,-,-,14,TRBV2,TGTGCCAGCAGATCCGGGAAAAGCAATCAGCCCCAGCATTTT,CASRSGKSNQPQHF